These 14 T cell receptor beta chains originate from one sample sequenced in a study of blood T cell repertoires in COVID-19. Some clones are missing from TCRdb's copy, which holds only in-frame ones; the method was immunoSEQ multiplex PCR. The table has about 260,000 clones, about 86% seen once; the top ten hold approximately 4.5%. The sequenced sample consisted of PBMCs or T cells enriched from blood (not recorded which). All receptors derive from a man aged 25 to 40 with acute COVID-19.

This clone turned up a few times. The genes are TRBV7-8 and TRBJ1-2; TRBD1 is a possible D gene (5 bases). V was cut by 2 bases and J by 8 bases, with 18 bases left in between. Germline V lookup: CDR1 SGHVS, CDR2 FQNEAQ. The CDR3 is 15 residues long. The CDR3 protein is CASSLYRRAGSGYTF. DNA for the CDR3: TGTGCCAGCAGCTTATATCGACGGGCAGGGTCCGGCTACACCTTC.

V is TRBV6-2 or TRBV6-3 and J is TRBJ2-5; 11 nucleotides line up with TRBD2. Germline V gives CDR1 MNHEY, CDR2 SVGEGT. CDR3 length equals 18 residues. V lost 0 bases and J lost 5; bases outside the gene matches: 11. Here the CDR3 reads CASSYSRRLAGRSETQYF. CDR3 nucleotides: TGTGCCAGCAGTTACTCAAGACGACTAGCGGGACGCTCGGAGACCCAGTACTTC.

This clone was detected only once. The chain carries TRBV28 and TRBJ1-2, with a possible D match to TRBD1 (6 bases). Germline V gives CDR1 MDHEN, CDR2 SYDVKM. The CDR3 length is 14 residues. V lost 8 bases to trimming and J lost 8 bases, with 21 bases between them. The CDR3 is CASGWTEVLKGYTF. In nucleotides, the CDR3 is TGTGCCAGCGGCTGGACAGAGGTCCTCAAGGGCTACACCTTC.

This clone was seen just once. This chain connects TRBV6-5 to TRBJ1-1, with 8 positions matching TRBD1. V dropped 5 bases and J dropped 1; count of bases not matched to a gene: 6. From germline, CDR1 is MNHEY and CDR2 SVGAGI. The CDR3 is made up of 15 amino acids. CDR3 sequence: CASSHTGTGNTEAFF. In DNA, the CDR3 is TGTGCCAGCAGTCATACCGGGACAGGGAACACTGAAGCTTTCTTT.

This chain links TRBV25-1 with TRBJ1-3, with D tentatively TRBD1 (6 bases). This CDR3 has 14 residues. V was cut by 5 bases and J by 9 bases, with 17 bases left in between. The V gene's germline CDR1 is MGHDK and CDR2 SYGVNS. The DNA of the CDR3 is TGTGCCAGCAGTCCCCCAGGGGCGCGGCGCACCATATATTTT. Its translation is CASSPPGARRTIYF. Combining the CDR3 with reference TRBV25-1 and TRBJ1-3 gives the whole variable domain EADIYQTPRYLVIGTGKKITLECSQTMGHDKMYWYQQDPGMELHLIHYSYGVNSTEKGDLSSESTVSRIRTEHFPLTLESARPSHTSQYLCASSPPGARRTIYFGEGSWLTVV.

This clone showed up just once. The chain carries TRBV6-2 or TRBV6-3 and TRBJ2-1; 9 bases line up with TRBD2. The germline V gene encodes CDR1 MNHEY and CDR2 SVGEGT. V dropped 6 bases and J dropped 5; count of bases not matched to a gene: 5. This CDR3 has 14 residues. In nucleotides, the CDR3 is TGTGCCAGCAGCCGCAGCGGGGGGCACAATGAGCAGTTCTTC. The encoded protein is CASSRSGGHNEQFF.

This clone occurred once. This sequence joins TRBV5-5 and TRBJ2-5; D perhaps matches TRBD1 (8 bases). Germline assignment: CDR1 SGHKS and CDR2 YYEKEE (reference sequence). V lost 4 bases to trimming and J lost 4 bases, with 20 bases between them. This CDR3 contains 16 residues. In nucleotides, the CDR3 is TGTGCCAGCAGCGGACCACAGGGGGGGAGTAGAGAGACCCAGTACTTC. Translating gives CASSGPQGGSRETQYF.

The CDR3 sequence: CASRPPYPGNGYTF. The CDR3 nucleotides read TGTGCCAGCAGACCCCCATACCCGGGAAATGGCTACACCTTC. This chain links TRBV6-5 with TRBJ1-2; D is uncertain. In germline, CDR1 is MNHEY, CDR2 SVGAGI. This CDR3 has 14 residues. Trimming removed 6 bases at V and 6 bases at J, with 17 bases between.

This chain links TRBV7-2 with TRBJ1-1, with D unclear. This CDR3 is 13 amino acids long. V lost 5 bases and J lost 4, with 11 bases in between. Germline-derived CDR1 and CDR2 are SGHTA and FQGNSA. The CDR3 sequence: CASSESPATEAFF. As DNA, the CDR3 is TGTGCCAGCAGCGAGAGTCCCGCCACTGAAGCTTTCTTT.

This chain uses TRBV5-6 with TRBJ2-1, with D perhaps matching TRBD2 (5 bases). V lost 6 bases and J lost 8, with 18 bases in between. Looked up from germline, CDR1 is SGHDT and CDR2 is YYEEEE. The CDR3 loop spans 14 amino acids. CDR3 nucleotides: TGTGCCAGCACCCCTGGACTGGAAGTGGATGAGCAGTTCTTC. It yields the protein CASTPGLEVDEQFF.

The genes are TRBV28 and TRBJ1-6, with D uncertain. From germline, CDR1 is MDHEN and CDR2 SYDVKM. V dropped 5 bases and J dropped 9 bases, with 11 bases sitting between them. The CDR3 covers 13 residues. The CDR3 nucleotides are TGTGCCAGCAGTCCCCCCCCGGGTTCACCCCTCCACTTT. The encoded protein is CASSPPPGSPLHF.

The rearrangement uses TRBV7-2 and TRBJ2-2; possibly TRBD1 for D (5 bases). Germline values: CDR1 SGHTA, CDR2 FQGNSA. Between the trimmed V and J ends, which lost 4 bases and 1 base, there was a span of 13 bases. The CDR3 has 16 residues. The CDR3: CASSWIAGMNTGELFF. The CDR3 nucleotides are TGTGCCAGCAGCTGGATTGCAGGGATGAACACCGGGGAGCTGTTTTTT.

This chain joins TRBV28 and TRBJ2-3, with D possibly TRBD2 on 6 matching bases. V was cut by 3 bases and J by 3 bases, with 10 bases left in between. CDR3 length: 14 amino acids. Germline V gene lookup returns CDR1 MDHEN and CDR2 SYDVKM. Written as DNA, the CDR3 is TGTGCCAGCAGTTTTGCGGGATCTACAGATACGCAGTATTTT. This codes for CASSFAGSTDTQYF.

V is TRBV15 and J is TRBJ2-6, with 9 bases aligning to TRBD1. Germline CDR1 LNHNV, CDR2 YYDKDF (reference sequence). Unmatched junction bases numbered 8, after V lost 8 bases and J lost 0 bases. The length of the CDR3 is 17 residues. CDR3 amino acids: CATVQDRGVSGANVLTF. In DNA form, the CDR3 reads TGTGCCACCGTACAGGACAGGGGTGTCTCTGGGGCCAACGTCCTGACTTTC.